The T cell receptor (beta chain) described here comes from a study of T cell changes during pregnancy in multiple sclerosis. Using immunoSEQ multiplex PCR, the repertoire was profiled, and TCRdb retains in-frame clones only, with some absent. In the table there are 70,000 to 80,000 clones, 80% to 95% of which are singletons. Trimming left V 4 bases short and J 8 bases short, with 12 bases between. Germline lookup yields CDR1 SQVTM and CDR2 ANQGSEA. The length of the CDR3 is 12 residues. The sequence came from a female donor with multiple sclerosis, enrolled in a pregnancy study. The sample in question was peripheral blood, obtained in the first trimester of pregnancy. The chain recombines TRBV29-1 with TRBJ1-5; D unresolved. CDR3 loop: CSVGAPAEPQHF. Here the CDR3 DNA reads TGCAGCGTTGGGGCGCCGGCTGAGCCCCAGCATTTT. The full variable domain, with the rest looked up from reference TRBV29-1 and TRBJ1-5, is SAVISQKPSRDICQRGTSLTIQCQVDSQVTMMFWYRQQPGQSLTLIATANQGSEATYESGFVIDKFPISRPNLTFSTLTVSNMSPEDSSIYLCSVGAPAEPQHFGDGTRLSIL.